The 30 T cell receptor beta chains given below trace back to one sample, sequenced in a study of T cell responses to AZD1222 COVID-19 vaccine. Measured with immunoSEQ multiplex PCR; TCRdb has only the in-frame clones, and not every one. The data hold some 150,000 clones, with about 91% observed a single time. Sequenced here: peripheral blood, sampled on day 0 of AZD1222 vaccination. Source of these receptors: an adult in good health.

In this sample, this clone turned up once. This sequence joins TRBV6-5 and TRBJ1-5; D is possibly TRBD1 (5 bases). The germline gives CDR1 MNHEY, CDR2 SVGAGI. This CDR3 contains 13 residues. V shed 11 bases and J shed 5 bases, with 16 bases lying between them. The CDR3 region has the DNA TGTGCCGCCCGGGGGGGTTGGGATCAGCCCCAGCATTTT. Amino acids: CAARGGWDQPQHF.

The CDR3 reads CASSQGLEQFF. The CDR3 nucleotides read TGTGCCAGCAGCCAGGGGCTTGAGCAGTTCTTC. The V call is TRBV5-4, the J call TRBJ2-1; perhaps TRBD1 as D (6 bases). The CDR3 is 11 residues long. V lost 4 bases, J lost 9 bases, and 8 bases lay in between. Looked up from germline, CDR1 is SGHNT and CDR2 is YYREEE (reference sequence).

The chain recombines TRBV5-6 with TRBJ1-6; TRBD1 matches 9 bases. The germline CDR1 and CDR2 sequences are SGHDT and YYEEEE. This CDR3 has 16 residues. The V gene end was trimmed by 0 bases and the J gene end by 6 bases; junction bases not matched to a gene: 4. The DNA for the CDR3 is TGTGCCAGCAGCTTGGACAGGGGGCGGGGTAATTCACCCCTCCACTTT. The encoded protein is CASSLDRGRGNSPLHF.

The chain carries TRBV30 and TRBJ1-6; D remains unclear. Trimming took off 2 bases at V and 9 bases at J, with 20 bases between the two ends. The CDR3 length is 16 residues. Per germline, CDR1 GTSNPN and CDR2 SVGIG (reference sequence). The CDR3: CAWSLIGVRAFSPLHF. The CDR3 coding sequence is TGTGCCTGGAGTTTAATTGGAGTCCGCGCGTTTTCACCCCTCCACTTT. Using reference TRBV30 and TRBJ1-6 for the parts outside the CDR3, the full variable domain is SQTIHQWPATLVQPVGSPLSLECTVEGTSNPNLYWYRQAAGRGLQLLFYSVGIGQISSEVPQNLSASRPQDRQFILSSKKLLLSDSGFYLCAWSLIGVRAFSPLHFGNGTRLTVT.

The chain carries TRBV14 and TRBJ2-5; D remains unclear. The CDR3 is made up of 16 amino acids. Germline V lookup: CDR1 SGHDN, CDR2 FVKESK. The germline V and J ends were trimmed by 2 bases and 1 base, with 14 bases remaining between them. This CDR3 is CASSQIYGLGQETQYF. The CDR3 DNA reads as TGTGCCAGCAGCCAAATTTACGGGTTGGGCCAAGAGACCCAGTACTTC.

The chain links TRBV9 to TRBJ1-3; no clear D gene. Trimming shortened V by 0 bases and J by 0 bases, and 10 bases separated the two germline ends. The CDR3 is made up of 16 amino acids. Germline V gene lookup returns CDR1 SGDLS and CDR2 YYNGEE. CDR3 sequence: CASSVAAQSSGNTIYF. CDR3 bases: TGTGCCAGCAGCGTAGCCGCACAGAGCTCTGGAAACACCATATATTTT.

Here the CDR3 reads CASSSGTGSLSYTF. The CDR3 bases are TGTGCCAGCAGTTCTGGGACAGGGTCTCTATCGTACACCTTC. The V call is TRBV27, the J call TRBJ1-2; 9 positions agree with TRBD1. The germline gives CDR1 MNHEY, CDR2 SMNVEV (reference sequence). The CDR3 runs 14 residues. V shed 4 bases, J shed 11 bases, and the junction held 11 bases outside the gene matches.

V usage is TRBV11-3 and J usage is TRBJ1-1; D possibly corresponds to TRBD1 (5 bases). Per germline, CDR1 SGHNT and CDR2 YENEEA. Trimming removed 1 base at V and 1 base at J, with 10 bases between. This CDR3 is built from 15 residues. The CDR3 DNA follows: TGTGCCAGCAGCTTAGGAGCCGGGACGAACACTGAAGCTTTCTTT. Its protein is CASSLGAGTNTEAFF.

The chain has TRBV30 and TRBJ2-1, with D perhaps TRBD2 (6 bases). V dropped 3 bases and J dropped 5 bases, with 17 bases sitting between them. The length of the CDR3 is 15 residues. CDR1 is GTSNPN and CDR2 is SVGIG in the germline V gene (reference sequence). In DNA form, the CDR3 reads TGTGCCTGGAGATTTGGGAGGTTTGTTGACAATGAGCAGTTCTTC. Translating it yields CAWRFGRFVDNEQFF.

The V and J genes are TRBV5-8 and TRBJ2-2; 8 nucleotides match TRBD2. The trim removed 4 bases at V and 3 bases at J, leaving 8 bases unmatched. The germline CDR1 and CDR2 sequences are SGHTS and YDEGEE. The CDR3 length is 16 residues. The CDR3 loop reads CASSPLSGRYTGELFF. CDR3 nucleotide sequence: TGTGCCAGCAGCCCCTTAAGCGGGAGATACACCGGGGAGCTGTTTTTT.

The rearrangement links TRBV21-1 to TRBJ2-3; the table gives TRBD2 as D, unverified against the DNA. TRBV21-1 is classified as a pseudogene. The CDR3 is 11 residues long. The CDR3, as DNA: TGTGCCAGCAGCCCGACAGATACGCAGTATTTT. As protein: CASSPTDTQYF.

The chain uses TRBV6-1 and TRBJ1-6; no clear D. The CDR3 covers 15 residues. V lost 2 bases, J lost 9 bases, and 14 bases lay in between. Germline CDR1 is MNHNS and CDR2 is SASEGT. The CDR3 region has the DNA TGTGCCAGCAGTGAACTAGGTGGGAAAGGTTCACCCCTCCACTTT. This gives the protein CASSELGGKGSPLHF.

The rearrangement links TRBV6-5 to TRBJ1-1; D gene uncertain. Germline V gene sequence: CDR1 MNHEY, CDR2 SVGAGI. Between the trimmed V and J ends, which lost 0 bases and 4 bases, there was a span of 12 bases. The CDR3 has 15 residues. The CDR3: CASSYSHSGSTEAFF. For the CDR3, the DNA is TGTGCCAGCAGTTACTCGCATTCAGGCAGCACTGAAGCTTTCTTT.

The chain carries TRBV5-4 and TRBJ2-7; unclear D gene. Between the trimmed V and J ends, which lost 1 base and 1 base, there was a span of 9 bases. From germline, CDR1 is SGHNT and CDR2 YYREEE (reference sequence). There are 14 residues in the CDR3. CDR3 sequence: CASSLSAGSYEQYF. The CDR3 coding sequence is TGTGCCAGCAGCTTGTCGGCCGGATCCTACGAGCAGTACTTC. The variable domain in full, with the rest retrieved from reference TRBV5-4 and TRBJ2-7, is ETGVTQSPTHLIKTRGQQVTLRCSSQSGHNTVSWYQQALGQGPQFIFQYYREEENGRGNFPPRFSGLQFPNYSSELNVNALELDDSALYLCASSLSAGSYEQYFGPGTRLTVT.

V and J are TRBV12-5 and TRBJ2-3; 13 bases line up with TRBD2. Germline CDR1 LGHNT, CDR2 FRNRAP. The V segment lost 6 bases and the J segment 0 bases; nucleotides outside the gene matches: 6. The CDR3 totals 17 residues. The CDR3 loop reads CASGAGTSGESTDTQYF. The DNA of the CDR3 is TGTGCTAGTGGAGCCGGGACTAGCGGGGAAAGCACAGATACGCAGTATTTT.

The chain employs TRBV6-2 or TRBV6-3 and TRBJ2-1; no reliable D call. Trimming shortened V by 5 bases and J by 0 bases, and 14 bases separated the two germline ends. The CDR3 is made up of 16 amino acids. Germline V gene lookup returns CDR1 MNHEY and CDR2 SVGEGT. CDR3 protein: CASSAPHASSYNEQFF. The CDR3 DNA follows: TGTGCCAGCAGTGCCCCCCATGCCAGCTCCTACAATGAGCAGTTCTTC.

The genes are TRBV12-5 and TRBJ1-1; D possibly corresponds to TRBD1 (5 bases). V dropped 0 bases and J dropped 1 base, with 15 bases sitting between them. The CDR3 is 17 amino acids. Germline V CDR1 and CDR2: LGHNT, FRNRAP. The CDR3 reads CASGLVLTVQGNTEAFF. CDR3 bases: TGTGCTAGTGGTTTGGTACTCACAGTCCAGGGGAACACTGAAGCTTTCTTT. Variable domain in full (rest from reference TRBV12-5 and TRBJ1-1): DARVTQTPRHKVTEMGQEVTMRCQPILGHNTVFWYRQTMMQGLELLAYFRNRAPLDDSGMPKDRFSAEMPDATLATLKIQPSEPRDSAVYFCASGLVLTVQGNTEAFFGQGTRLTVV.

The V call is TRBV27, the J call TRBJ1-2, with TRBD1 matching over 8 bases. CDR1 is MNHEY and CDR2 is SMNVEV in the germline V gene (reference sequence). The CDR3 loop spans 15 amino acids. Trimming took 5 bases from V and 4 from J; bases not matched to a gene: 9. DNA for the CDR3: TGTGCCAGCAGTCCTCAGGGGGCACCCTCCTATGGCTACACCTTC. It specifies CASSPQGAPSYGYTF.

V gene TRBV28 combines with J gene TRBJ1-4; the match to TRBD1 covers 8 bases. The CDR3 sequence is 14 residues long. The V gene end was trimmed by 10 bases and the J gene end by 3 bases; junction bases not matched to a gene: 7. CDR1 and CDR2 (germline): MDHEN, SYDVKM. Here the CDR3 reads CATEQGGPNEKLFF. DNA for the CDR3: TGTGCCACCGAACAGGGGGGGCCTAATGAAAAACTGTTTTTT.

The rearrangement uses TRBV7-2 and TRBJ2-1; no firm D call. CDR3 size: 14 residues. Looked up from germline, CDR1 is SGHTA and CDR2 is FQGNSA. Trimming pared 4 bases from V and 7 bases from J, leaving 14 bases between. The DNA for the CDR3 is TGTGCCAGCAGCTCCCGGTTGTCGAATAATGAGCAGTTCTTC. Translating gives CASSSRLSNNEQFF. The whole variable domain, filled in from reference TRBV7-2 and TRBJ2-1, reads GAGVSQSPSNKVTEKGKDVELRCDPISGHTALYWYRQSLGQGLEFLIYFQGNSAPDKSGLPSDRFSAERTGGSVSTLTIQRTQQEDSAVYLCASSSRLSNNEQFFGPGTRLTVL.

CDR3 amino acids: CASSLGSGKVDTQYF. The CDR3 region has the DNA TGTGCCAGCAGCTTGGGGTCCGGGAAGGTAGATACGCAGTATTTT. This rearrangement joins TRBV5-6 to TRBJ2-3; D possibly corresponds to TRBD2 (5 bases). Germline V gives CDR1 SGHDT, CDR2 YYEEEE. The V and J ends lost 0 bases and 5 bases respectively, with 13 bases between them. The CDR3 is 15 residues long.

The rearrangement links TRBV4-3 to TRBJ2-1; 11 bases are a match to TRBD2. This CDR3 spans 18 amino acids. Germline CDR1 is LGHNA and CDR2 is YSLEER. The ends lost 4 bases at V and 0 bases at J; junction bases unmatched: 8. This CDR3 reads CASSPLAGVSSSYNEQFF. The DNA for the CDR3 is TGCGCCAGCAGCCCACTAGCGGGAGTCTCGAGCTCCTACAATGAGCAGTTCTTC.

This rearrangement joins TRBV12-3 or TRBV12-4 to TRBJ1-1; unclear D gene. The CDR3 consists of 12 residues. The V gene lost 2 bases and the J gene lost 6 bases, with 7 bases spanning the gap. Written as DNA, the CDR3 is TGTGCCAGCAGTTTACTTGGAGCTGAAGCTTTCTTT. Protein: CASSLLGAEAFF.

The chain's CDR3 is CASSLGQETQYF. As DNA, the CDR3 is TGTGCCAGCAGCCTAGGACAAGAGACCCAGTACTTC. The chain employs TRBV7-9 and TRBJ2-5; D unclear. Looked up from germline, CDR1 is SEHNR and CDR2 is FQNEAQ (reference sequence). The CDR3 is 12 residues long. The V end was cut by 5 bases, the J end by 2 bases, with 6 bases between.

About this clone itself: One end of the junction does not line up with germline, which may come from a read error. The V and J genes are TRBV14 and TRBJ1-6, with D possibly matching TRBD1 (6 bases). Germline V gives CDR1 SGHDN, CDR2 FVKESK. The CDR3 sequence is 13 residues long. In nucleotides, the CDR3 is TGTGCCAGCAGCCCCAGAGGACAGTGGGGAGTGTACTTT. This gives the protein CASSPRGQWGVYF.

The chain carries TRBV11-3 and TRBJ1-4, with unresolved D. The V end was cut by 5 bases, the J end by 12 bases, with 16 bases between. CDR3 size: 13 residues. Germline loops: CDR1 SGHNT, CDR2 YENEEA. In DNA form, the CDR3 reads TGTGCCAGCAGCCCAAGTCCCTCGAGGGAACTGTTTTTT. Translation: CASSPSPSRELFF.

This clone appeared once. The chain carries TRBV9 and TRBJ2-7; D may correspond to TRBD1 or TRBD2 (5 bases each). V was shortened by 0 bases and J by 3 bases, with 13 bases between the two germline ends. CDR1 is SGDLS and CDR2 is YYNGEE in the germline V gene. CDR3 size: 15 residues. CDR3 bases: TGTGCCAGCAGCGTAGGGACGGGGACCCACTACGAGCAGTACTTC. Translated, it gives CASSVGTGTHYEQYF.

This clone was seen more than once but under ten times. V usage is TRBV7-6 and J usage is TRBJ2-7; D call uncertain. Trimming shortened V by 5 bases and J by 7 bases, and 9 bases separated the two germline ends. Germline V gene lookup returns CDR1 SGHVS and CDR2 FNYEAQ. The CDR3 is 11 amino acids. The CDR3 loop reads CASSTAREQYF. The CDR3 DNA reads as TGTGCCAGCAGCACAGCTAGGGAGCAGTACTTC.

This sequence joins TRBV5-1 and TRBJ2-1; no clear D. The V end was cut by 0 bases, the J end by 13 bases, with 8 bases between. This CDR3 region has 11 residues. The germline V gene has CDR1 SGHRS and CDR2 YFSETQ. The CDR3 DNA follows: TGCGCCAGCAGCTTGGGGCTATTACAGTTCTTC. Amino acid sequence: CASSLGLLQFF.

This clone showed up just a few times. The CDR3, as DNA: TGTGCCAGCAGGTCCCCGGGGGGGAATTCACCCCTCCACTTT. It yields the protein CASRSPGGNSPLHF. V gene TRBV5-4 combines with J gene TRBJ1-6, with D perhaps matching TRBD1 (5 bases). V lost 5 bases to trimming and J lost 7 bases, with 13 bases between them. Germline assignment: CDR1 SGHNT and CDR2 YYREEE (reference sequence). The CDR3 contains 14 residues.